This T cell receptor (beta chain) originates from a study of post-analysis software for immune sequencing data. The study, taken as a whole, reports: Controls had lower frequencies than patients of roughly five TRBV segments, which included TRBV5-6, TRBV5-1 and TRBV20-1. Compared against controls, patients with multiple sclerosis displayed significantly lower normalized Chao1 diversity.

The TCR beta cDNA libraries contained unique molecular identifiers. TCRdb itself ran the PCR reads through MiXCR, one entry per CDR3 protein. The sample holds hundreds of thousands of distinct CDR3 sequences, about 57% seen once. For this clonotype: Its antigen is currently unknown.

V dropped 1 base and J dropped 2 bases, with 12 bases sitting between them. Per the germline V gene, CDR1 is KGHSH and CDR2 is LQKENI. The CDR3 runs 16 residues. Sequencing was performed on blood. The chain couples TRBV18 to TRBJ2-4; D unresolved. The clonotype comes from a girl between 10 and 17 years old with multiple sclerosis. CDR3: CASSPLVDESKNIQYF. The CDR3 DNA reads as TGTGCCAGCTCACCACTAGTCGACGAGTCCAAAAACATTCAGTACTTC.